This record looks at one TCR beta chain sequence and its context. This clone has just one count. The specificity of this receptor is unknown. No much larger clone exists at a distance of one base, and base qualities are not known. This record comes from a study of shared clonotypes between healthy human individuals (dated by TCRdb to the early 2020s). For the wider study: The cohort included a few men and a couple of women between 18 and 49 years of age. Per donor, three plates each were used for CD4 naive and CD4 memory, two for CD8 naive, and one for CD8 memory. To estimate repertoire size and how much clonotype sharing occurs between individuals, the study deeply sequenced the blood TCR repertoires of several healthy adults. Different laboratories and diverse techniques were used to prepare libraries and sequence TCR repertoires, to increase sequencing depth and limit assay-specific biases. Between about 0.8 and 8.9 billion PBMCs per donor were obtained by leukapheresis.

Results the study describes overall, beyond this receptor: Rarefaction of sorted-subset datasets indicated incomplete sequencing despite the large sequencing depth. Higher generation probabilities were observed for clonotypes shared by all four sorted-subset donors than for non-shared clonotypes. Based on pairwise subsampling, the degree of clonotype sharing among donors was expected to be affected by sequencing depth. Naive subsets generally had larger estimated clonotype richness than memory subsets did. Sampling was restricted to blood, and TCR repertoires in tissue are likely to differ from TCR repertoires in blood. Because the study included a small number of donors, the genetic and exposure-history diversity represented was limited. When a few donors were compared, the shared fraction of clonotypes was about 5% for naive CD4, around 3.5% for naive CD8, 2.3% for memory CD4, and around 0.4% for memory CD8.

CD8 naive samples were CD45RO-negative cells positively selected for CCR7, giving a CD45RA+CCR7+ population that excluded TemRA cells. Healthy HIV-negative adults with no recently reported acute infections or vaccinations were included as donors. Only Caucasian adults living in Nashville, Tennessee, USA were represented among the donors. Blood was obtained by leukapheresis, after which PBMCs were separated by Ficoll-Histopaque density gradient centrifugation and cryopreserved in liquid nitrogen vapor phase. Analytical flow cytometry was used to check the purity and quantity of every magnetically sorted T cell population. Each sorted fraction had its genomic DNA isolated and then quantified by UV absorbance on a Nanodrop 2000c. Using the deep immunoSEQ assay, multiplex PCR amplified TCR CDR3 regions from genomic DNA. For each cell subset, the extracted genomic DNA was distributed evenly across all wells of several immunoSEQ 96-well plates, and each plate served as one replicate. Each replicate PCR for sorted subsets received 150 to 250 ng genomic DNA, equal to about 30,000 T cell genomes. Purified libraries were measured with a Qubit 3.0 fluorometer, size-checked on a Bioanalyzer 2100, and measured again with the KAPA Library Quantification kit. Every immunoSEQ 96-well plate was sequenced on a separate single-read 150-cycle Illumina NextSeq 550 flow cell. Per the original workflow: Because the immunoSEQ output held only junctional sequences and lacked quality scores, the filtering could not match the filtering applied to full-length reads. To assign V/J genes and CDR3, sequences were annotated using PyIR, a Python wrapper for IgBLAST v1.9, with IMGT germline references. Reads were removed for weak V/J assignments (E-value above 1e-6), missing CDR3, stop codons, out-of-frame junctions, or ambiguous translated residues. A V3J clonotype was defined by an identical inferred V gene, J gene, and CDR3 amino acid sequence. The percentage overlap between two repertoires was calculated by dividing the number of shared unique clonotypes by the size of the smaller repertoire. RTK rarefaction, the Chao1 estimator, and Recon v2.1 estimates of unobserved clonotypes were used to assess repertoire richness. OLGA was used to compute generation probabilities for all TCRbeta clonotypes that the gDNA method yielded from a few donors. The table comes from immuneACCESS by way of TCRdb, which keeps in-frame sequences with V and J called. Part of the clones is missing from these tables; in studies checked, under half for an unresolved V gene and the rest for unknown reasons. V, J and clone size derive from that table, while D and trimming were established from the DNA sequence. The sample table holds 550,000 to 650,000 clones, of which 95% to 97% were seen once. The top ten hold 0.11% of the sample.

This sequence originates from a woman younger than 45 in good health. What was sequenced was naive CD8+ T cells sorted from blood. Taken with the paper, the label for cell subset or site translates to: CD45RA+CCR7+.

The sequenced DNA: TGTGCCAGCAGCTTAAGACTAGTTTTAAATGAGCAGTTCTTC. Translated, it gives CASSLRLVLNEQFF. The chain is made from TRBV13 and TRBJ2-1; the D gene is possibly TRBD2, with 6 bases matching. V gives up 2 bases and J gives up 7 bases, and the segment between their germline ends measures 12 bases. The CDR3 runs 14 residues from the cysteine to the phenylalanine. The entry retains the CDR3 DNA only, 42 bases that are in frame from base 1. Per the germline V gene (reference sequence), PRHDT is the CDR1 and FYEKMQ is the CDR2.